The T cell receptor (beta chain) described here comes from a study of blood T cells in healthy people across ages. A second PCR of 7 to 11 cycles used a sample-barcoded 5' primer and a J-beta primer mix. Samples each returned at least 2.5 million CDR3-containing paired-end reads. TCRdb fed the 5' RACE reads into MiXCR, producing one record per CDR3 protein. The data contain about 1.5 million distinct CDR3 sequences, less than 45% of them singletons. Trimming took 8 bases from V and 3 from J, leaving 14 bases between them. This CDR3 spans 13 amino acids. The germline gives CDR1 MNHEY, CDR2 SVGAGI. The rearrangement joins TRBV6-5 to TRBJ2-7; a possible D gene is TRBD1 (5 bases). What was sequenced was blood. The sequence came from a young woman in good health. The CDR3 DNA follows: TGTGCCAGCCGCAGGGCGACCCACTACGAGCAGTACTTC. Amino acids: CASRRATHYEQYF.